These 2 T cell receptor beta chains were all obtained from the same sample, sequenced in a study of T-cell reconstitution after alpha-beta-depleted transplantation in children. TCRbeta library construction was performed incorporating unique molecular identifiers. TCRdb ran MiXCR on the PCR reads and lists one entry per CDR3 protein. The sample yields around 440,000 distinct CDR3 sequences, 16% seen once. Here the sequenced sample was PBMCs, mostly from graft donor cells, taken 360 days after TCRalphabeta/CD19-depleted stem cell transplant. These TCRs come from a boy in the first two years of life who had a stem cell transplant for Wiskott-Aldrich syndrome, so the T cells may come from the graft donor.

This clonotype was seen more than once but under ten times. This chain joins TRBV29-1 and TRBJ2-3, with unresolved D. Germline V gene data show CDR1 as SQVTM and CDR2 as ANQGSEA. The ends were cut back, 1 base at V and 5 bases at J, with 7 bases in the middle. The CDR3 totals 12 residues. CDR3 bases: TGCAGCGTTGAAGGGGCTCGAGATACGCAGTATTTT. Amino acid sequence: CSVEGARDTQYF.

CDR3 in DNA: TGCGCCAGCAGCTCGGCTAGCGGCACAGATACGCAGTATTTT. This encodes CASSSASGTDTQYF. This chain connects TRBV5-1 to TRBJ2-3; maybe TRBD2 (6 bases). The CDR3 is made up of 14 amino acids. Germline lookup yields CDR1 SGHRS and CDR2 YFSETQ. V shed 3 bases and J shed 1 base, with 9 bases lying between them.